This T cell receptor beta chain was captured in a study of CD8 T cells in ankylosing spondylitis. This clonotype showed up just a few times. The antigen is unknown. In TCRdb, the 5' RACE reads were re-called with MiXCR into one record per CDR3 protein. The data show approximately 250,000 distinct CDR3 sequences, approximately 8% seen once. Whole-study findings and limits: Clones linked to disease were reported to show significant enrichment in matched ankylosing spondylitis synovial fluid. Some of the motif variants had earlier been found in reactive arthritis patients' fluid and blood.

The length of the CDR3 is 14 residues. The germline CDR1 and CDR2 sequences are SEHNR and FQNEAQ (reference sequence). V was clipped by 3 bases and J by 5 bases, with 8 bases between them. The sequence was collected from a female donor with ankylosing spondylitis or in good health (not recorded which). The specimen sequenced was blood, either unsorted or a sorted T cell fraction (not recorded which). The chain links TRBV7-9 to TRBJ1-6; maybe TRBD1 (5 bases). Written as DNA, the CDR3 is TGTGCCAGCAGCTTCGACAGACATAATTCACCCCTCCACTTT. It is translated as CASSFDRHNSPLHF.